This entry concerns a single T cell receptor beta chain. Primers: 60 Vbeta forward and 13 Jbeta reverse. This table comes from immunoSEQ multiplex PCR, and its TCRdb copy is limited to in-frame clones, with some not included. The sample lists approximately 130,000 clones; 81% were seen once. The source of the sample is a study of cytomegalovirus exposure and HLA in healthy donors. Trimming left V 1 base short and J 0 bases short, with 13 bases between. Germline loops: CDR1 SEHNR, CDR2 FQNEAQ (reference sequence). There are 17 residues in the CDR3. The chain recombines TRBV7-9 with TRBJ1-3; D possibly corresponds to TRBD1 (6 bases). The origin of this receptor is a woman in her thirties or forties in good health and CMV-seronegative. Source material: PBMCs. The CDR3 protein is CASSLGTGMSSGNTIYF. The CDR3 region has the DNA TGTGCCAGCAGCTTAGGCACAGGGATGAGCTCTGGAAACACCATATATTTT. The variable domain in full, completed from reference TRBV7-9 and TRBJ1-3, reads DTGVSQNPRHKITKRGQNVTFRCDPISEHNRLYWYRQTLGQGPEFLTYFQNEAQLEKSRLLSDRFSAERPKGSFSTLEIQRTEQGDSAMYLCASSLGTGMSSGNTIYFGEGSWLTVV.